Below, 21 T cell receptor beta chains from the same sample are listed, as sequenced in a study of T-cell reconstitution after alpha-beta-depleted transplantation in children. The authors prepared the TCRbeta library with unique molecular identifiers. One entry per CDR3 protein, called by TCRdb with MiXCR from the PCR reads. The profile covers hundreds of thousands of distinct CDR3 sequences, with around 13% appearing a single time and around 0.8% taken by the ten largest. Sequences were derived from PBMCs, sampled before TCRalphabeta/CD19-depleted stem cell transplant. Source of these receptors: a girl aged 2 to 9 with congenital amegakaryocytic thrombocytopenia, due to receive a stem cell transplant.

In its sample, this clonotype was seen a few times. CDR3 nucleotides: TGCAGTGCCGACAGACGGCCCAAGGGGGAGACCCAGTACTTC. Translation: CSADRRPKGETQYF. The chain combines TRBV20-1 with TRBJ2-5; TRBD1 might be the D (5 bases). V lost 6 bases and J lost 5, with 19 bases in between. Germline lookup yields CDR1 DFQATT and CDR2 SNEGSKA (reference sequence). CDR3 length equals 14 residues.

This clonotype was found a few times. The chain recombines TRBV5-1 with TRBJ2-1; D is ambiguous. CDR1 and CDR2 from the germline V gene are SGHRS and YFSETQ. CDR3 length: 14 residues. V was pared by 0 bases and J by 5 bases, with 9 bases between. The CDR3 DNA is TGCGCCAGCAGCTTGGCCGAGCCGGACAATGAGCAGTTCTTC. It yields the protein CASSLAEPDNEQFF. Filled out from reference TRBV5-1 and TRBJ2-1, the complete variable domain reads KAGVTQTPRYLIKTRGQQVTLSCSPISGHRSVSWYQQTPGQGLQFLFEYFSETQRNKGNFPGRFSGRQFSNSRSEMNVSTLELGDSALYLCASSLAEPDNEQFFGPGTRLTVL.

This clonotype was found many times. Sequence at one end of the junction differs from germline and may be a read error. The chain uses TRBV6-6 and TRBJ1-3; D not resolved. The CDR3 spans 13 residues. Per germline, CDR1 MNHNY and CDR2 SVGAGI (reference sequence). CDR3 nucleotides: TGTGCCAGCAGTTATGTCGCGTCGGCTTCGGTAGAATTT. It yields the protein CASSYVASASVEF.

The rearrangement uses TRBV18 and TRBJ1-1; 9 positions agree with TRBD1. CDR3 length: 17 amino acids. CDR1 and CDR2 from the germline V gene are KGHSH and LQKENI. V lost 3 bases and J lost 5; bases outside the gene matches: 13. CDR3 in amino acids: CASSPFTPGQGTTEAFF. CDR3 in DNA: TGTGCCAGCTCACCTTTTACACCGGGACAGGGAACAACTGAAGCTTTCTTT.

The V gene is TRBV12-3 or TRBV12-4, the J gene TRBJ2-1; the D gene is possibly TRBD2 (6 bases). Trimming left V 3 bases short and J 2 bases short, with 20 bases between. CDR3 size: 18 residues. The CDR3 sequence is CASSLKRVKATTYNEQFF. DNA of the CDR3: TGTGCCAGCAGTTTGAAGCGGGTAAAAGCCACCACCTACAATGAGCAGTTCTTC.

Ten or more counts support this clonotype. The chain links TRBV10-3 to TRBJ2-2; 9 positions match TRBD1. V was clipped by 3 bases and J by 5 bases; unmatched bases: 22. The CDR3 has 21 amino acids. CDR1 ENHRY and CDR2 SYGVKD come from the germline V gene. Written as DNA, the CDR3 is TGTGCCATCAGTGAAAGGGACAGGGCAGTCTTTCGTGGAACCAAAACCGGGGAGCTGTTTTTT. Translation: CAISERDRAVFRGTKTGELFF.

This clonotype was seen more than once but under ten times. This chain links TRBV5-1 with TRBJ2-3; D might be TRBD1 (6 bases). Between the trimmed V and J ends, which lost 3 bases and 2 bases, there was a span of 19 bases. This CDR3 contains 17 residues. CDR1 is SGHRS and CDR2 is YFSETQ in the germline V gene. CDR3 residues: CASSSKDTGMVTDTQYF. CDR3 coding DNA: TGCGCCAGCAGCTCCAAGGACACAGGGATGGTCACAGATACGCAGTATTTT.

This chain connects TRBV12-3 or TRBV12-4 to TRBJ2-1; TRBD1 or TRBD2 may be the D gene (6 bases each). This CDR3 contains 14 residues. V lost 6 bases and J lost 9, with 18 bases in between. The CDR3 sequence: CASRLPREGGEQFF. In nucleotides, the CDR3 is TGTGCCAGCAGACTTCCCCGTGAGGGGGGTGAGCAGTTCTTC.

This clonotype occurred a few times. The V call is TRBV20-1, the J call TRBJ2-5; 9 nucleotides align to TRBD2. The CDR3 is 15 amino acids. Unmatched junction bases numbered 7, after V lost 3 bases and J lost 2 bases. The germline V gene has CDR1 DFQATT and CDR2 SNEGSKA (reference sequence). This CDR3 reads CSASSLAGQQETQYF. The CDR3 DNA reads as TGCAGTGCTAGTAGCCTAGCGGGACAACAAGAGACCCAGTACTTC.

This clonotype was seen at least ten times. This chain connects TRBV9 to TRBJ2-3, with D possibly being TRBD1 (5 bases). The CDR3 is made up of 16 amino acids. The germline V gene encodes CDR1 SGDLS and CDR2 YYNGEE. V dropped 2 bases and J dropped 0 bases, with 13 bases sitting between them. The CDR3 here is CASSVRVGTSTDTQYF. The CDR3 DNA reads TGTGCCAGCAGCGTCAGGGTTGGAACTAGCACAGATACGCAGTATTTT.

The table lists this clonotype with a few counts. The chain employs TRBV7-8 and TRBJ2-5; a weak D match, TRBD1 (6 bases). The V and J ends lost 2 bases and 5 bases respectively, with 18 bases between them. The length of the CDR3 is 16 residues. Looked up from germline, CDR1 is SGHVS and CDR2 is FQNEAQ. CDR3 in amino acids: CASSLLRGQGVETQYF. The CDR3 region has the DNA TGTGCCAGCAGCTTACTCAGGGGCCAAGGAGTTGAGACCCAGTACTTC. The whole variable domain, remainder taken from reference TRBV7-8 and TRBJ2-5, is GAGVSQSPRYKVAKRGQDVALRCDPISGHVSLFWYQQALGQGPEFLTYFQNEAQLDKSGLPSDRFFAERPEGSVSTLKIQRTQQEDSAVYLCASSLLRGQGVETQYFGPGTRLLVL.

The chain recombines TRBV6-1 with TRBJ2-3; D possibly corresponds to TRBD2 (6 bases). Trimming took 8 bases from V and 0 from J, leaving 15 bases between them. The length of the CDR3 is 15 residues. Germline loops: CDR1 MNHNS, CDR2 SASEGT. This CDR3 is CASSRGSASTDTQYF. The CDR3, as DNA: TGTGCCAGCTCTCGGGGGAGCGCGAGCACAGATACGCAGTATTTT.

This clonotype was counted only a few times. The chain couples TRBV20-1 to TRBJ2-3; 9 bases fit TRBD2. The V gene's germline CDR1 is DFQATT and CDR2 SNEGSKA (reference sequence). This CDR3 contains 18 residues. With 3 bases clipped from V and 2 bases from J, the junction kept 15 bases outside the gene matches. CDR3 nucleotides: TGCAGTGCTAGTCTCCCGACTAGCGGCCTTGAGGTCACAGATACGCAGTATTTT. It is translated as CSASLPTSGLEVTDTQYF.

This clonotype came up a few times. The chain employs TRBV29-1 and TRBJ1-1, with D perhaps TRBD1 (6 bases). Trimming took off 2 bases at V and 1 base at J, with 11 bases between the two ends. Germline V lookup: CDR1 SQVTM, CDR2 ANQGSEA. The CDR3 runs 14 residues. Here the CDR3 DNA reads TGCAGCGTTGAAAACAGGGAGCGGAACACTGAAGCTTTCTTT. Translating gives CSVENRERNTEAFF.

This chain uses TRBV12-3 or TRBV12-4 with TRBJ1-2; TRBD1 agrees at 8 bases. The CDR3 extends over 12 amino acids. V shed 6 bases, J shed 7 bases, and the junction held 4 bases outside the gene matches. The CDR3 DNA reads TGTGCCAGCAGGCCAGGGGGCGCTGGCTACACCTTC. Translation gives CASRPGGAGYTF.

This clonotype was seen repeatedly, ten times or more. The chain uses TRBV28 and TRBJ2-7; D is perhaps TRBD1 (6 bases). The germline CDR1 and CDR2 sequences are MDHEN and SYDVKM. Trimming stripped 4 bases from V and 3 bases from J, with 13 bases between. This CDR3 has 14 amino acids. This chain's CDR3 is CASSSDSTYYEQYF. DNA for the CDR3: TGTGCCAGCAGTTCGGACAGCACCTACTACGAGCAGTACTTC.

This clonotype was seen only a few times. The chain uses TRBV3-1 and TRBJ2-5, with D maybe TRBD2 (5 bases). The CDR3 spans 19 residues. Germline V gene lookup returns CDR1 LGHDT and CDR2 YNNKEL (reference sequence). With 4 bases removed from V and 5 bases from J, the gap between germline ends came to 29 bases. This chain's CDR3 is CASSRKWNGGAGVMETQYF. The DNA for the CDR3 is TGTGCCAGCAGCCGAAAATGGAACGGAGGCGCAGGAGTTATGGAGACCCAGTACTTC.

The table lists this clonotype with a few counts. The chain joins TRBV28 to TRBJ1-4, with D unresolved. The CDR3 spans 13 residues. CDR1 and CDR2 from the germline V gene are MDHEN and SYDVKM. Trimming removed 7 bases at V and 4 bases at J, with 10 bases between. The CDR3 DNA reads TGTGCCAGCAACCCCCCGTATAATGAAAAACTGTTTTTT. Its translation is CASNPPYNEKLFF. Complete variable domain (other parts from reference TRBV28 and TRBJ1-4): DVKVTQSSRYLVKRTGEKVFLECVQDMDHENMFWYRQDPGLGLRLIYFSYDVKMKEKGDIPEGYSVSREKKERFSLILESASTNQTSMYLCASNPPYNEKLFFGSGTQLSVL.

This clonotype turned up a few times. The CDR3 spells CASSLTGGNTIYF. DNA of the CDR3: TGTGCCAGCAGCTTAACAGGGGGAAACACCATATATTTT. The genes are TRBV11-2 and TRBJ1-3; TRBD1 is a possible D gene (6 bases). The V end lost 2 bases, the J end lost 4 bases, and 6 bases lay between the germline ends. The CDR3 length is 13 residues. Germline V gives CDR1 SGHAT, CDR2 FQNNGV.

At least ten counts were recorded for this clonotype. The chain carries TRBV20-1 and TRBJ2-3; 9 nucleotides match TRBD2. This CDR3 has 16 residues. The germline CDR1 and CDR2 sequences are DFQATT and SNEGSKA (reference sequence). V was pared by 4 bases and J by 1 base, with 9 bases of the junction left unmatched. As DNA, the CDR3 is TGCAGTGCTACGCCTCCGACTAGCGGCCGCACAGATACGCAGTATTTT. Encoded protein: CSATPPTSGRTDTQYF.

V and J are TRBV25-1 and TRBJ2-1; D is possibly TRBD2 (7 bases). Per the germline V gene, CDR1 is MGHDK and CDR2 is SYGVNS. V lost 6 bases to trimming and J lost 0 bases, with 33 bases between them. CDR3 length: 22 residues. Here the CDR3 reads CASSHIAPSRRRGRASYNEQFF. The CDR3, as DNA: TGTGCCAGCAGCCATATAGCCCCCTCGAGACGGAGGGGGAGGGCCTCCTACAATGAGCAGTTCTTC.